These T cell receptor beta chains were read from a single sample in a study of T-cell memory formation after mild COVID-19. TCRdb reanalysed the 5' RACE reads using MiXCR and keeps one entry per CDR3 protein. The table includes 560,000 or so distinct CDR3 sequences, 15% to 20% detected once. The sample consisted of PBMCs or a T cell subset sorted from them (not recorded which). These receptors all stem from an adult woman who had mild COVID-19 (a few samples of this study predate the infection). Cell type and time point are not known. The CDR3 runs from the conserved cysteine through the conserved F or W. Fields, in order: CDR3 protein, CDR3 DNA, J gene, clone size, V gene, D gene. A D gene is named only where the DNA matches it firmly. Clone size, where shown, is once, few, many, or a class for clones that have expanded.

CDR3 protein: CASSEPPLGSGANVLTF
CDR3 DNA: TGTGCCAGCAGTGAGCCCCCTCTAGGTTCTGGGGCCAACGTCCTGACTTTC
J gene: TRBJ2-6
clone size: .
V gene: TRBV2
D gene: .

CDR3 protein: CASSPGLAGVRDTQYF
CDR3 DNA: TGTGCCAGCAGCCCGGGACTAGCGGGAGTCCGAGATACGCAGTATTTT
J gene: TRBJ2-3
clone size: few
V gene: TRBV7-9
D gene: TRBD2

CDR3 protein: CASSYSWTGVGYEQYF
CDR3 DNA: TGTGCCAGCAGTTACTCTTGGACAGGGGTTGGATACGAGCAGTACTTC
J gene: TRBJ2-7
clone size: few
V gene: TRBV6-2/TRBV6-3
D gene: TRBD1

CDR3 protein: CATSWVGGPNQPQHF
CDR3 DNA: TGTGCCACCAGCTGGGTAGGAGGGCCGAATCAGCCTCAGCATTTT
J gene: TRBJ1-5
clone size: .
V gene: TRBV15
D gene: .

CDR3 protein: CASSQDRTVQYF
CDR3 DNA: TGTGCCAGCAGCCAAGATCGGACAGTGCAGTACTTC
J gene: TRBJ2-7
clone size: few
V gene: TRBV14
D gene: .

CDR3 protein: CASSLAGGGAGDTQYF
CDR3 DNA: TGTGCCAGCAGCTTGGCCGGCGGGGGGGCCGGAGATACGCAGTATTTT
J gene: TRBJ2-3
clone size: .
V gene: TRBV5-5
D gene: TRBD2

CDR3 protein: CATSHSQGEGANIQYF
CDR3 DNA: TGTGCCACCAGCCATTCGCAAGGAGAGGGGGCGAACATTCAGTACTTC
J gene: TRBJ2-4
clone size: few
V gene: TRBV15
D gene: TRBD1

CDR3 protein: CATSREGNYGYTF
CDR3 DNA: TGTGCCACCAGTCGCGAGGGGAACTATGGCTACACCTTC
J gene: TRBJ1-2
clone size: many
V gene: TRBV24-1
D gene: .

CDR3 protein: CATGQAYEQYF
CDR3 DNA: TGTGCCACCGGACAGGCCTACGAGCAGTACTTC
J gene: TRBJ2-7
clone size: .
V gene: TRBV6-1
D gene: TRBD1

CDR3 protein: CASSPWTGGLPTYTDTQYF
CDR3 DNA: TGCGCCAGCAGCCCATGGACGGGTGGGTTACCGACTTACACAGATACGCAGTATTTT
J gene: TRBJ2-3
clone size: few
V gene: TRBV5-1
D gene: .

CDR3 protein: CASSIPQKFYNEQFF
CDR3 DNA: TGTGCCAGTAGTATCCCCCAGAAGTTCTACAATGAGCAGTTCTTC
J gene: TRBJ2-1
clone size: many
V gene: TRBV19
D gene: .

CDR3 protein: CASSLDTHSYNEQFF
CDR3 DNA: TGTGCCAGCAGCTTGGACACCCACTCCTACAATGAGCAGTTCTTC
J gene: TRBJ2-1
clone size: many
V gene: TRBV7-6
D gene: .

CDR3 protein: CASSGGNTEAFF
CDR3 DNA: TGTGCCAGCAGTGGCGGAAACACTGAAGCTTTCTTT
J gene: TRBJ1-1
clone size: .
V gene: TRBV2
D gene: .

CDR3 protein: CASTHPDRGRTIYF
CDR3 DNA: TGTGCCAGTACCCATCCGGATCGGGGACGTACCATATATTTT
J gene: TRBJ1-3
clone size: few
V gene: TRBV19
D gene: .

CDR3 protein: CAWSTGGGGNTIYF
CDR3 DNA: TGTGCCTGGAGTACAGGGGGTGGTGGAAACACCATATATTTT
J gene: TRBJ1-3
clone size: .
V gene: TRBV30
D gene: TRBD1

CDR3 protein: CASSPPPEGGPVYEQYF
CDR3 DNA: TGTGCCAGCAGCCCCCCACCGGAGGGAGGGCCGGTCTACGAGCAGTACTTC
J gene: TRBJ2-7
clone size: few
V gene: TRBV13
D gene: TRBD2

CDR3 protein: CASSFRTDPAYEQYF
CDR3 DNA: TGCGCCAGCAGCTTTCGGACAGATCCCGCCTACGAGCAGTACTTC
J gene: TRBJ2-7
clone size: .
V gene: TRBV5-1
D gene: .

CDR3 protein: CASKPGTGGNEQFF
CDR3 DNA: TGTGCCAGCAAACCCGGGACAGGGGGGAATGAGCAGTTCTTC
J gene: TRBJ2-1
clone size: few
V gene: TRBV5-4
D gene: TRBD1

CDR3 protein: CASSGASGRYMNEQFF
CDR3 DNA: TGTGCCAGTAGTGGAGCTAGCGGGAGATATATGAATGAGCAGTTCTTC
J gene: TRBJ2-1
clone size: .
V gene: TRBV19
D gene: TRBD2

CDR3 protein: CSAITGNDGYTF
CDR3 DNA: TGCAGTGCTATAACAGGGAACGATGGCTACACCTTC
J gene: TRBJ1-2
clone size: .
V gene: TRBV20-1
D gene: .

CDR3 protein: CASSPKNGYTANEQFF
CDR3 DNA: TGTGCCAGCTCACCAAAAAATGGGTACACAGCCAATGAGCAGTTCTTC
J gene: TRBJ2-1
clone size: .
V gene: TRBV18
D gene: .

CDR3 protein: CASSQDQVGQPQHF
CDR3 DNA: TGTGCCAGCAGCCAAGATCAGGTCGGGCAGCCCCAGCATTTT
J gene: TRBJ1-5
clone size: few
V gene: TRBV3-1
D gene: .

CDR3 protein: CASSSTGQLLSYGYTF
CDR3 DNA: TGTGCCAGCAGCTCAACTGGACAGCTCCTCAGCTATGGCTACACCTTC
J gene: TRBJ1-2
clone size: .
V gene: TRBV7-9
D gene: .

CDR3 protein: CASSQGPSGGRLTDTQYF
CDR3 DNA: TGCGCCAGCAGCCAAGGCCCAAGCGGCGGGAGGCTCACAGATACGCAGTATTTT
J gene: TRBJ2-3
clone size: .
V gene: TRBV4-3
D gene: TRBD2

CDR3 protein: CASSTGDTTKNIQYF
CDR3 DNA: TGCGCCAGCAGCACCGGGGACACAACCAAAAACATTCAGTACTTC
J gene: TRBJ2-4
clone size: .
V gene: TRBV5-1
D gene: .

CDR3 protein: CASSLSVGEQYF
CDR3 DNA: TGTGCCAGCAGTTTAAGCGTTGGCGAGCAGTACTTC
J gene: TRBJ2-7
clone size: .
V gene: TRBV27
D gene: .

CDR3 protein: CASSLGSGTSGYNEQFF
CDR3 DNA: TGTGCCAGCAGCTTAGGCTCCGGGACTAGCGGGTACAATGAGCAGTTCTTC
J gene: TRBJ2-1
clone size: few
V gene: TRBV7-2
D gene: TRBD2

CDR3 protein: CASSYLSAENTGELFF
CDR3 DNA: TGTGCCAGCAGTTACCTTAGTGCGGAGAACACCGGGGAGCTGTTTTTT
J gene: TRBJ2-2
clone size: .
V gene: TRBV6-5
D gene: .

CDR3 protein: CASSPQFSGANVLTF
CDR3 DNA: TGTGCCAGCAGCCCCCAGTTCTCTGGGGCCAACGTCCTGACTTTC
J gene: TRBJ2-6
clone size: .
V gene: TRBV12-3/TRBV12-4
D gene: .

CDR3 protein: CSVSRDTETQYF
CDR3 DNA: TGCAGCGTTTCCCGGGACACCGAGACCCAGTACTTC
J gene: TRBJ2-5
clone size: .
V gene: TRBV29-1
D gene: .

CDR3 protein: CASGVSVNEQFF
CDR3 DNA: TGTGCCAGCGGGGTGAGCGTCAATGAGCAGTTCTTC
J gene: TRBJ2-1
clone size: few
V gene: TRBV27
D gene: .

CDR3 protein: CATSDGRLKNNEQFF
CDR3 DNA: TGTGCCACCAGTGATGGGAGGCTCAAAAACAATGAGCAGTTCTTC
J gene: TRBJ2-1
clone size: .
V gene: TRBV24-1
D gene: .

CDR3 protein: CASSYSGVGNQPQHF
CDR3 DNA: TGTGCCAGCAGTTACTCGGGGGTGGGCAATCAGCCCCAGCATTTT
J gene: TRBJ1-5
clone size: .
V gene: TRBV6-5
D gene: .

CDR3 protein: CASKGQFNEKLFF
CDR3 DNA: TGTGCCAGCAAAGGACAGTTCAATGAAAAACTGTTTTTT
J gene: TRBJ1-4
clone size: .
V gene: TRBV2
D gene: .

CDR3 protein: CASSLGGASEAFF
CDR3 DNA: TGCGCCAGCAGCTTGGGGGGGGCGTCTGAAGCTTTCTTT
J gene: TRBJ1-1
clone size: .
V gene: TRBV5-1
D gene: .

CDR3 protein: CASSPLAGGLNEQFF
CDR3 DNA: TGTGCCAGTAGCCCACTAGCGGGGGGGCTGAATGAGCAGTTCTTC
J gene: TRBJ2-1
clone size: .
V gene: TRBV19
D gene: TRBD2

CDR3 protein: CSVDERGGGHEQFF
CDR3 DNA: TGCAGCGTAGACGAGCGGGGGGGAGGACATGAGCAGTTCTTC
J gene: TRBJ2-1
clone size: few
V gene: TRBV29-1
D gene: TRBD2

CDR3 protein: CASSFPTSGTPNTEAFF
CDR3 DNA: TGTGCCAGCAGCTTCCCAACGTCCGGGACACCAAACACTGAAGCTTTCTTT
J gene: TRBJ1-1
clone size: .
V gene: TRBV7-9
D gene: .

CDR3 protein: CASSQAGQPNTEAFF
CDR3 DNA: TGTGCCAGCAGCCAAGCGGGACAGCCGAACACTGAAGCTTTCTTT
J gene: TRBJ1-1
clone size: .
V gene: TRBV3-1
D gene: TRBD1

CDR3 protein: CASSYGAGFGTYEQYF
CDR3 DNA: TGTGCCAGCAGTTACGGGGCAGGGTTTGGGACCTACGAGCAGTACTTC
J gene: TRBJ2-7
clone size: .
V gene: TRBV6-2/TRBV6-3
D gene: .

CDR3 protein: CASSHGLAGYNEQFF
CDR3 DNA: TGCGCCAGCAGCCACGGACTAGCGGGTTACAATGAGCAGTTCTTC
J gene: TRBJ2-1
clone size: few
V gene: TRBV4-3
D gene: TRBD2

CDR3 protein: CASSPQNSAYEQYF
CDR3 DNA: TGTGCCAGCAGCCCCCAGAACAGCGCGTACGAGCAGTACTTC
J gene: TRBJ2-7
clone size: .
V gene: TRBV7-2
D gene: .

CDR3 protein: CAWSRTGHTEAFF
CDR3 DNA: TGTGCCTGGAGTCGGACAGGCCACACTGAAGCTTTCTTT
J gene: TRBJ1-1
clone size: .
V gene: TRBV30
D gene: TRBD1

CDR3 protein: CASSLNHRGPGNYGYTF
CDR3 DNA: TGTGCCAGCAGCTTGAATCACAGGGGGCCTGGCAACTATGGCTACACCTTC
J gene: TRBJ1-2
clone size: few
V gene: TRBV5-6
D gene: TRBD1